One and the same sample provided the 11 T cell receptor beta chains below, sequenced in a study of beta chain features in type 1 diabetes. Study-level results: When Type 1 diabetes patients were examined, their TCRB CDR3s proved moderately but significantly shorter in all four CD4+ subsets.

Expressed TCRB transcripts were sequenced because the entire RNA isolate underwent reverse transcription. Measured with immunoSEQ multiplex PCR; TCRdb has only the in-frame clones, and not every one. The data show 680,000 or so clones, around an eighth seen once. No cognate antigen is known for these TCRs. Sequencing was performed on naive CD4+ T cells from blood. These receptors were collected from a man aged 18 to 35 with type 1 diabetes.

This sequence joins TRBV6-5 and TRBJ1-1, with no clear D. Trimming left V 9 bases short and J 1 base short, with 6 bases between. The CDR3 has 11 amino acids. Germline CDR1 reads MNHEY; CDR2 reads SVGAGI. The chain's CDR3 is CASWENTEAFF. CDR3 sequence (DNA): TGTGCCAGTTGGGAGAACACTGAAGCTTTCTTT.

The chain recombines TRBV6-5 with TRBJ2-3; D possibly matches TRBD1 or TRBD2 (5 bases each). CDR3 length equals 15 residues. Trimming pared 2 bases from V and 8 bases from J, leaving 17 bases between. From germline, CDR1 is MNHEY and CDR2 SVGAGI. The CDR3 here is CASSYGVSGAGTQYF. CDR3 nucleotide sequence: TGTGCCAGCAGTTACGGAGTCAGTGGGGCGGGTACGCAGTATTTT.

The rearrangement uses TRBV4-2 and TRBJ1-2, with 7 bases lining up with TRBD1. V lost 5 bases to trimming and J lost 1 base; unmatched junction nucleotides: 10. CDR1 and CDR2 from the germline V gene are LGHNA and YNFKEQ. The CDR3 has 16 residues. Here the CDR3 DNA reads TGTGCCAGCAGCACCTTGGGGACAGCGCATAACTATGGCTACACCTTC. This encodes CASSTLGTAHNYGYTF.

This clone was seen more than once but under ten times. J is TRBJ2-1 and V is TRBV5-5; D is undetermined. Looked up from germline, CDR1 is SGHKS and CDR2 is YYEKEE (reference sequence). Trimming took off 0 bases at V and 3 bases at J, with 7 bases between the two ends. The CDR3 length is 14 residues. This CDR3 reads CASSLVGYYNEQFF. DNA of the CDR3: TGTGCCAGCAGCTTGGTTGGCTACTACAATGAGCAGTTCTTC.

The sample holds a few counts of this clone. The chain has TRBV28 and TRBJ2-4; no clear D gene. The CDR3 loop spans 13 amino acids. Germline values: CDR1 MDHEN, CDR2 SYDVKM. V was cut by 1 base and J by 12 bases, with 13 bases left in between. This chain's CDR3 is CASSLYNARRQYF. The CDR3, as DNA: TGTGCCAGCAGTTTATACAACGCCAGGCGTCAGTACTTC.

The CDR3 bases are TGTGCCAGCAGGGAAGTGGGGAATTCACCCCTCCACTTT. This encodes CASREVGNSPLHF. The chain recombines TRBV7-6 with TRBJ1-6; D gene uncertain. CDR3 length: 13 amino acids. With 6 bases removed from V and 7 bases from J, the gap between germline ends came to 10 bases. Germline assignment: CDR1 SGHVS and CDR2 FNYEAQ.

The rearrangement uses TRBV5-1 and TRBJ2-7; D gene unclear. V lost 4 bases to trimming and J lost 0 bases, with 17 bases between them. Germline values: CDR1 SGHRS, CDR2 YFSETQ. The CDR3 is 16 amino acids. This CDR3 is CASSHPGAVSSYEQYF. CDR3 sequence (DNA): TGCGCCAGCAGCCACCCAGGCGCGGTTTCCTCCTACGAGCAGTACTTC. Combining the CDR3 with reference TRBV5-1 and TRBJ2-7 gives the whole variable domain KAGVTQTPRYLIKTRGQQVTLSCSPISGHRSVSWYQQTPGQGLQFLFEYFSETQRNKGNFPGRFSGRQFSNSRSEMNVSTLELGDSALYLCASSHPGAVSSYEQYFGPGTRLTVT.

In its sample, this clone was seen a few times. The chain uses TRBV28 and TRBJ1-3; D unclear. CDR1 and CDR2 (germline): MDHEN, SYDVKM. The CDR3 spans 16 residues. V dropped 6 bases and J dropped 3 bases, with 18 bases sitting between them. CDR3 DNA sequence: TGTGCCAGCAGCCTCTTTGACGCCGGCCTTGGAAACACCATATATTTT. Translated, it gives CASSLFDAGLGNTIYF.

The chain links TRBV2 to TRBJ1-1; D is uncertain. The CDR3 is 14 amino acids. Between the trimmed V and J ends, which lost 5 bases and 2 bases, there was a span of 12 bases. Germline values: CDR1 SNHLY, CDR2 FYNNEI. CDR3 bases: TGTGCCAGCAGTAGTCAGGCATCTAACACTGAAGCTTTCTTT. Its translation: CASSSQASNTEAFF. Using reference TRBV2 and TRBJ1-1 for the parts outside the CDR3, the full variable domain is EPEVTQTPSHQVTQMGQEVILRCVPISNHLYFYWYRQILGQKVEFLVSFYNNEISEKSEIFDDQFSVERPDGSNFTLKIRSTKLEDSAMYFCASSSQASNTEAFFGQGTRLTVV.

The chain recombines TRBV18 with TRBJ2-1; D unclear. Germline lookup yields CDR1 KGHSH and CDR2 LQKENI. The CDR3 loop spans 14 amino acids. Trimming left V 3 bases short and J 9 bases short, with 15 bases between. In DNA, the CDR3 is TGTGCCAGCTCACCTTCCGATGGCATGGGTGAGCAGTTCTTC. Its protein product is CASSPSDGMGEQFF.

This chain uses TRBV5-4 with TRBJ1-6; no firm D call. The CDR3 is made up of 15 amino acids. Trimming pared 2 bases from V and 5 bases from J, leaving 11 bases between. Germline V gene lookup returns CDR1 SGHNT and CDR2 YYREEE (reference sequence). CDR3 protein: CASSLQGRDNSPLHF. Written as DNA, the CDR3 is TGTGCCAGCAGCTTACAAGGGAGGGATAATTCACCCCTCCACTTT.